This TCR beta chain was sequenced in a study of blood T cell repertoires in COVID-19. Sequenced by immunoSEQ multiplex PCR; TCRdb stores in-frame clones only, minus some. The data show around 280,000 clones, about nine tenths seen once. The material sequenced was peripheral blood. The sequence derives from a woman aged 45-60 years who had recovered from COVID-19.

CDR3 coding DNA: TGTGCCAGTAGTAAGGGGGCAATAAGCTCTGGAAACACCATATATTTT. It codes for CASSKGAISSGNTIYF. This chain links TRBV19 with TRBJ1-3; 7 positions agree with TRBD1. Trimming took 4 bases from V and 0 from J; bases not matched to a gene: 6. The CDR3 is 16 amino acids. CDR1 is LNHDA and CDR2 is SQIVND in the germline V gene (reference sequence).